Presented here are 20 T cell receptor beta chains from one specimen sequenced in a study of T cell responses to AZD1222 COVID-19 vaccine. Sequencing used immunoSEQ multiplex PCR; TCRdb keeps in-frame clones, though not all of them. In the table there are around 160,000 clones, 82% of which are singletons. Sequencing was performed on peripheral blood, taken on day 0 of MenACWY control vaccination. The origin of the receptors is an adult in good health.

The rearrangement joins TRBV29-1 to TRBJ1-2; D is unclear. Looked up from germline, CDR1 is SQVTM and CDR2 is ANQGSEA. V gave up 4 bases and J gave up 5 bases, with 11 bases separating them. The CDR3 consists of 12 residues. CDR3 protein: CSVVVPPYGYTF. As DNA, the CDR3 is TGCAGCGTTGTGGTCCCACCTTATGGCTACACCTTC.

The chain combines TRBV27 with TRBJ1-5, with TRBD1 as a possible D gene (6 bases). CDR1 is MNHEY, CDR2 SMNVEV, per germline (reference sequence). With 5 bases removed from V and 3 bases from J, the gap between germline ends came to 8 bases. CDR3 length: 13 residues. The CDR3 DNA sequence: TGTGCCAGCAGTCGGACAGCCAATCAGCCCCAGCATTTT. As protein: CASSRTANQPQHF.

This clone is a singleton in its sample. The chain recombines TRBV14 with TRBJ1-2, with D unclear. Trimming took 6 bases from V and 8 from J, leaving 16 bases between them. This CDR3 comprises 13 residues. Germline values: CDR1 SGHDN, CDR2 FVKESK. CDR3 residues: CASSGRRNTGYTF. The CDR3 DNA is TGTGCCAGCAGTGGCAGGAGGAATACGGGCTACACCTTC.

The CDR3 here is CASSLGGPDTQYF. Here the CDR3 DNA reads TGTGCCAGCAGCCTGGGTGGACCAGATACGCAGTATTTT. J is TRBJ2-3 and V is TRBV7-3; no firm D call. CDR3 length equals 13 residues. The germline V gene has CDR1 SGHTA and CDR2 FQGTGA. Trimming removed 5 bases at V and 4 bases at J, with 10 bases between. The whole variable domain, filled in from reference TRBV7-3 and TRBJ2-3, reads GAGVSQTPSNKVTEKGKYVELRCDPISGHTALYWYRQSLGQGPEFLIYFQGTGAADDSGLPNDRFFAVRPEGSVSTLKIQRTERGDSAVYLCASSLGGPDTQYFGPGTRLTVL.

This chain joins TRBV24-1 and TRBJ2-2, with 8 positions matching TRBD1. Germline V gene lookup returns CDR1 KGHDR and CDR2 SFDVKD. V shed 4 bases and J 4 bases; nucleotides not matched to a gene: 4. The CDR3 sequence is 15 residues long. The CDR3 coding sequence is TGTGCCACCAGTGACCCCGACAGGGGCACCGGGGAGCTGTTTTTT. Its protein product is CATSDPDRGTGELFF.

The rearrangement links TRBV6-5 to TRBJ1-6; TRBD1 might be the D (5 bases). This CDR3 has 14 residues. From germline, CDR1 is MNHEY and CDR2 SVGAGI. V was pared by 5 bases and J by 5 bases, with 10 bases between. CDR3 sequence: CASSRGDHNSPLHF. DNA of the CDR3: TGTGCCAGCAGTCGAGGGGATCATAATTCACCCCTCCACTTT.

The rearrangement links TRBV5-1 to TRBJ2-1, with 8 bases aligning to TRBD1. The germline V gene encodes CDR1 SGHRS and CDR2 YFSETQ. The CDR3 extends over 16 amino acids. Trimming at V came to 0 bases and at J to 7 bases, leaving 9 bases not matched to a gene. The DNA for the CDR3 is TGCGCCAGCAGCTTGGTCGGACAGGGAATCGGGAATGAGCAGTTCTTC. Translating it yields CASSLVGQGIGNEQFF.

Within the sample, this clone is medium-sized. The chain uses TRBV7-9 and TRBJ2-3; D gene ambiguous. The V and J ends lost 3 bases and 6 bases respectively, with 10 bases between them. Germline values: CDR1 SEHNR, CDR2 FQNEAQ (reference sequence). This CDR3 is 13 amino acids long. This chain's CDR3 is CASSFRQKDTQYF. The DNA for the CDR3 is TGTGCCAGCAGCTTCCGACAAAAGGATACGCAGTATTTT.

This chain uses TRBV28 with TRBJ1-6, with D maybe TRBD1 (6 bases). Trimming shortened V by 4 bases and J by 8 bases, and 12 bases separated the two germline ends. This CDR3 is built from 14 residues. Looked up from germline, CDR1 is MDHEN and CDR2 is SYDVKM. CDR3 nucleotide sequence: TGTGCCAGCAGTTCACAGGGAGGGCATTCACCCCTCCACTTT. Amino acids: CASSSQGGHSPLHF.

The CDR3 bases are TGTGCCAGCAGTATCGGGGCAATTCCTGAAGCTTTCTTT. Encoded protein: CASSIGAIPEAFF. V and J are TRBV6-2 or TRBV6-3 and TRBJ1-1; TRBD1 might be the D (5 bases). Germline CDR1 reads MNHEY; CDR2 reads SVGEGT. The CDR3 consists of 13 residues. The V and J ends lost 5 bases and 6 bases respectively, with 13 bases between them.

The chain links TRBV7-9 to TRBJ1-2; D is possibly TRBD1 (5 bases). Germline V gene lookup returns CDR1 SEHNR and CDR2 FQNEAQ (reference sequence). V was trimmed by 1 base and J by 7 bases, leaving 16 bases between them. The length of the CDR3 is 15 residues. Here the CDR3 DNA reads TGTGCCAGCAGCTTAGAAATCACCGGGGCATCTGGCTACACCTTC. Amino acids: CASSLEITGASGYTF.

This chain links TRBV27 with TRBJ1-2; the D gene is possibly TRBD1 (6 bases). The V end lost 2 bases, the J end lost 5 bases, and 15 bases lay between the germline ends. Germline CDR1 MNHEY, CDR2 SMNVEV (reference sequence). The CDR3 has 15 amino acids. The chain's CDR3 is CASSLGNRAGYGYTF. For the CDR3, the DNA is TGTGCCAGCAGTTTAGGGAACAGGGCTGGGTATGGCTACACCTTC.

CDR3 in amino acids: CASILNTEAFF. Here the CDR3 DNA reads TGTGCCAGCATTCTGAACACTGAAGCTTTCTTT. The chain carries TRBV2 and TRBJ1-1; D unclear. Trimming removed 7 bases at V and 0 bases at J, with 3 bases between. CDR3 size: 11 residues. Looked up from germline, CDR1 is SNHLY and CDR2 is FYNNEI. Full variable domain (remainder filled in from reference TRBV2 and TRBJ1-1): EPEVTQTPSHQVTQMGQEVILRCVPISNHLYFYWYRQILGQKVEFLVSFYNNEISEKSEIFDDQFSVERPDGSNFTLKIRSTKLEDSAMYFCASILNTEAFFGQGTRLTVV.

The chain links TRBV11-2 to TRBJ1-2; 7 nucleotides agree with TRBD1. Germline loops: CDR1 SGHAT, CDR2 FQNNGV. The V gene end was trimmed by 6 bases and the J gene end by 5 bases; junction bases not matched to a gene: 3. The CDR3 is 12 amino acids. This CDR3 is CASREQGYGYTF. The CDR3 DNA follows: TGTGCCAGCAGAGAACAGGGGTATGGCTACACCTTC.

The chain joins TRBV11-2 to TRBJ1-2; 9 nucleotides align to TRBD1. The CDR3 has 14 amino acids. J gave up 4 bases and V 5 bases, and 5 bases lay outside the gene matches. CDR1 and CDR2 from the germline V gene are SGHAT and FQNNGV. CDR3 loop: CASSPTGGVYGYTF. CDR3 sequence (DNA): TGTGCCAGCAGCCCAACAGGGGGCGTCTATGGCTACACCTTC.

The V and J genes are TRBV3-1 (or the pseudogene TRBV3-2) and TRBJ2-1; D gene unclear. Germline assignment: CDR1 LGHDT and CDR2 YNNKEL (reference sequence). This CDR3 contains 13 residues. The V end was cut by 2 bases, the J end by 2 bases, with 4 bases between. DNA for the CDR3: TGTGCCAGCAGCCAACTAACCTACAATGAGCAGTTCTTC. It encodes CASSQLTYNEQFF.

The chain uses TRBV21-1 and TRBJ2-7. TRBV21-1 is a listed pseudogene. The CDR3 runs to 13 residues. CDR3 nucleotide sequence: TGTGCCGGATGTGGGATTCTAACCTACGAGCAGTACTTC. Protein product: CAGCGILTYEQYF.

The V call is TRBV7-3, the J call TRBJ2-5, with 10 nucleotides matching TRBD2. There are 15 residues in the CDR3. The V and J ends lost 4 bases and 2 bases, in that order; junction bases with no gene match: 4. Germline CDR1 reads SGHTA; CDR2 reads FQGTGA. The CDR3 protein is CASSSLAGGQETQYF. CDR3 bases: TGTGCCAGCAGCTCCTTAGCGGGGGGACAAGAGACCCAGTACTTC. The full variable domain, its missing parts supplied by reference TRBV7-3 and TRBJ2-5, is GAGVSQTPSNKVTEKGKYVELRCDPISGHTALYWYRQSLGQGPEFLIYFQGTGAADDSGLPNDRFFAVRPEGSVSTLKIQRTERGDSAVYLCASSSLAGGQETQYFGPGTRLLVL.

This clone was counted once. The genes are TRBV28 and TRBJ1-5, with 9 nucleotides matching TRBD1. Trimming at V came to 5 bases and at J to 8 bases, leaving 22 bases not matched to a gene. This CDR3 comprises 19 residues. Germline lookup yields CDR1 MDHEN and CDR2 SYDVKM. In DNA, the CDR3 is TGTGCCAGCAGTCGGCCCCGTCTCAGGGACAGGGATATTCATGAGCCCCAGCATTTT. This codes for CASSRPRLRDRDIHEPQHF.

This rearrangement joins TRBV5-1 to TRBJ2-7, with 7 bases lining up with TRBD1. The CDR3 spans 15 residues. Germline trimming cut 4 bases from V and 2 bases from J; bases unmatched to any gene: 9. The germline CDR1 and CDR2 sequences are SGHRS and YFSETQ. CDR3 loop: CASSAGQAIPYEQYF. The CDR3 DNA is TGCGCCAGCAGCGCCGGACAGGCTATTCCCTACGAGCAGTACTTC.